The 13 T cell receptor beta chains in this list originate from one sample, sequenced in a study of early T cells in non-severe SARS-CoV-2 infection. Each CDR3 protein gets one entry after TCRdb re-called the 5' RACE reads with MiXCR. The table has 46,000 or so distinct CDR3 sequences, under 4.5% seen once. Material for sequencing was whole blood. These receptors originate from an adult who was a healthcare worker with PCR-confirmed SARS-CoV-2 infection or an uninfected control (not recorded which).

There are many counts of this clonotype. The rearrangement links TRBV5-5 to TRBJ2-5, with 8 nucleotides matching TRBD2. This CDR3 comprises 13 residues. The V gene's germline CDR1 is SGHKS and CDR2 YYEKEE (reference sequence). Germline trimming cut 2 bases from V and 5 bases from J; bases unmatched to any gene: 2. The CDR3 loop is CASSFSGGETQYF. As DNA, the CDR3 is TGTGCCAGCAGCTTCAGCGGGGGCGAGACCCAGTACTTC.

This clonotype was detected many times. This chain joins TRBV19 and TRBJ2-6; the D is unclear. The ends were cut back, 6 bases at V and 3 bases at J, with 9 bases in the middle. This CDR3 has 14 amino acids. Germline assignment: CDR1 LNHDA and CDR2 SQIVND (reference sequence). CDR3 amino acids: CASSELGGANVLTF. CDR3 bases: TGTGCCAGTAGCGAATTAGGTGGGGCCAACGTCCTGACTTTC.

This clonotype showed up many times. The chain carries TRBV29-1 and TRBJ2-1; 9 nucleotides match TRBD1. The CDR3 sequence is 14 residues long. CDR1 is SQVTM and CDR2 is ANQGSEA in the germline V gene. The V and J ends lost 6 bases and 6 bases, in that order; junction bases with no gene match: 9. The CDR3 DNA reads TGCAGCGTCGCCGGGACAGGGCGAGGCAATGAGCAGTTCTTC. As protein: CSVAGTGRGNEQFF.

The table lists this clonotype with many counts. The chain has TRBV12-3 or TRBV12-4 and TRBJ2-1; TRBD2 aligns across 13 bases. The CDR3 loop spans 15 amino acids. Germline trimming cut 5 bases from V and 9 bases from J; bases unmatched to any gene: 7. The CDR3 region has the DNA TGTGCCAGCAGTCCTGGACTAGCGGGAGAGAGTGAGCAGTTCTTC. As protein: CASSPGLAGESEQFF.

This clonotype was recorded many times. The chain joins TRBV20-1 to TRBJ1-1; 9 bases line up with TRBD1. This CDR3 contains 14 residues. Germline CDR1 reads DFQATT; CDR2 reads SNEGSKA (reference sequence). J lost 5 bases, V lost 1 base, and 5 bases had no gene match. The CDR3 nucleotides read TGCAGTGCTAGAGCCAGACAGGGGGTTACTGAAGCTTTCTTT. Its protein is CSARARQGVTEAFF.

Ten or more counts support this clonotype. V usage is TRBV20-1 and J usage is TRBJ2-3, with 10 bases fitting TRBD2. The CDR3 is 13 residues long. Trimming removed 3 bases from V and 15 bases from J; junction bases left unmatched: 12. The germline CDR1 and CDR2 sequences are DFQATT and SNEGSKA (reference sequence). DNA of the CDR3: TGCAGTGCTAGTGTGCCTAGCGGGAGCAGAAAATATTTT. Protein sequence: CSASVPSGSRKYF.

This chain links TRBV28 with TRBJ1-1, with D perhaps TRBD1 (6 bases). CDR1 and CDR2 (germline): MDHEN, SYDVKM. V was clipped by 5 bases and J by 11 bases, with 15 bases between them. The length of the CDR3 is 12 residues. The CDR3 DNA reads TGTGCCAGCAGTCCAGACAGGTCTATCGCTTTCTTT. Translation: CASSPDRSIAFF.

This clonotype appeared many times. The chain has TRBV19 and TRBJ2-7; possibly TRBD1 for D (6 bases). Trimming cost V 4 bases and J 5 bases, with 12 bases left between them. CDR1 is LNHDA and CDR2 is SQIVND in the germline V gene (reference sequence). This CDR3 contains 13 residues. The CDR3 here is CASSTGAPNEQYF. CDR3 bases: TGTGCCAGTAGTACAGGGGCACCCAACGAGCAGTACTTC.

This clonotype showed up just a few times. V gene TRBV10-2 combines with J gene TRBJ2-5; D is undetermined. Deletions cut 10 bases from V and 2 bases from J, with 14 bases between. Germline assignment: CDR1 WSHSY and CDR2 SAAADI. The CDR3 is 13 residues long. The CDR3 loop is CATSRHLQETQYF. The CDR3 DNA follows: TGCGCCACTTCAAGACATCTACAAGAGACCCAGTACTTC.

This clonotype showed up many times. The chain recombines TRBV6-1 with TRBJ2-1; D may be TRBD2 (5 bases). Germline lookup yields CDR1 MNHNS and CDR2 SASEGT. The V end lost 4 bases, the J end lost 3 bases, and 16 bases lay between the germline ends. The length of the CDR3 is 16 residues. The CDR3, as DNA: TGTGCCAGCAGTGCTAAGTCCACCCGGGACTACAATGAGCAGTTCTTC. Translation gives CASSAKSTRDYNEQFF.

This rearrangement joins TRBV3-1 to TRBJ2-3; D possibly corresponds to TRBD2 (8 bases). The CDR3 runs to 15 residues. The germline V gene has CDR1 LGHDT and CDR2 YNNKEL (reference sequence). Between the trimmed V and J ends, which lost 3 bases and 12 bases, there was a span of 22 bases. For the CDR3, the DNA is TGTGCCAGCAGCCACCGTAGCGGGGAAAGGGGGCGACAGTATTTT. Protein sequence: CASSHRSGERGRQYF.

This clonotype was counted ten times or more. The chain has TRBV30 and TRBJ1-5; 7 positions agree with TRBD1. V shed 2 bases, J shed 3 bases, and the junction held 7 bases outside the gene matches. CDR1 is GTSNPN and CDR2 is SVGIG in the germline V gene (reference sequence). CDR3 length: 15 amino acids. The CDR3 nucleotides read TGTGCCTGGAGTTTCGGGACAGCGGACAATCAGCCCCAGCATTTT. Translation: CAWSFGTADNQPQHF.

This clonotype was found many times. The chain is built from TRBV7-6 and TRBJ2-1; 9 positions agree with TRBD2. This CDR3 region has 15 residues. Germline CDR1 is SGHVS and CDR2 is FNYEAQ. Trimming removed 7 bases from V and 8 bases from J; junction bases left unmatched: 12. The CDR3 nucleotides are TGTGCCAGCACCCAGGGGCGGGAGGGAATGGATGAGCAGTTCTTC. It specifies CASTQGREGMDEQFF.